These T cell receptor beta chains were read from a single sample in a study of T-cell reconstitution after alpha-beta-depleted transplantation in children. TCRdb independently ran MiXCR on the PCR reads; one entry per CDR3 protein. The sample has about 590,000 distinct CDR3 sequences; 10% to 15% are singletons. The sample in question was PBMCs, mostly from graft donor cells, obtained 360 days after TCRalphabeta/CD19-depleted stem cell transplant. The origin of the receptors is a male patient younger than 18 who had a stem cell transplant for acute myeloid leukemia, so the T cells may come from the graft donor. The CDR3 runs from the conserved cysteine through the conserved F or W. D genes are given only for firm matches. Clone size is given for some rows only: seen once, a few or many times, or a class if the clone is expanded.

d_call	clone_size	v_call	j_call	cdr3_aa	cdr3_nt
NA	many	TRBV2	TRBJ2-1	CASSGGPAHNEQFF	TGTGCCAGCAGTGGGGGTCCAGCCCACAATGAGCAGTTCTTC
TRBD2	few	TRBV5-1	TRBJ2-3	CASSLVLAGGPATDTQYF	TGCGCCAGCAGCTTGGTATTAGCGGGAGGGCCGGCGACAGATACGCAGTATTTT
NA	NA	TRBV28	TRBJ1-2	CAEGGLPNYGYTF	TGTGCCGAAGGGGGTCTGCCTAACTATGGCTACACCTTC
NA	many	TRBV10-3	TRBJ2-5	CAISTTGGSRQETQYF	TGTGCCATCAGTACCACAGGTGGTAGTCGGCAAGAGACCCAGTACTTC
TRBD1	few	TRBV15	TRBJ1-3	CATSRGRTGDGNTIYF	TGTGCCACCAGCAGAGGGCGGACAGGGGATGGAAACACCATATATTTT
NA	many	TRBV7-9	TRBJ2-3	CASTSGSDTQYF	TGTGCCAGCACCTCCGGGTCAGATACGCAGTATTTT
NA	few	TRBV7-9	TRBJ2-7	CASSPSGLWGEQYF	TGTGCCAGCAGCCCGAGCGGTTTGTGGGGCGAGCAGTACTTC
TRBD2	many	TRBV3-1	TRBJ2-7	CASSQGISGSYEQYF	TGTGCCAGCAGCCAGGGAATTAGCGGGAGCTACGAGCAGTACTTC
NA	many	TRBV28	TRBJ2-1	CASSSPSYNEQFF	TGTGCCAGCAGTTCTCCTAGCTACAATGAGCAGTTCTTC
TRBD2	NA	TRBV4-1	TRBJ2-7	CASSQILREISYEQYF	TGCGCCAGCAGCCAGATTTTGCGGGAGATTTCCTACGAGCAGTACTTC
NA	few	TRBV7-2	TRBJ2-7	CASSFPAGHSPYEQYF	TGTGCCAGCAGCTTCCCGGCGGGGCATTCCCCCTACGAGCAGTACTTC
TRBD1	NA	TRBV9	TRBJ2-7	CASVPGQGDYEQYF	TGTGCCAGCGTCCCGGGACAGGGAGACTACGAGCAGTACTTC
TRBD1	NA	TRBV4-3	TRBJ2-5	CASSQAGTGLQETQYF	TGCGCCAGCAGCCAAGCCGGGACAGGGCTCCAAGAGACCCAGTACTTC
NA	many	TRBV9	TRBJ2-1	CASSGAGLKYNEQFF	TGTGCCAGCAGCGGAGCGGGTCTAAAATACAATGAGCAGTTCTTC
NA	NA	TRBV9	TRBJ1-2	CASSVESGGGYTF	TGTGCCAGCAGCGTAGAGAGTGGGGGAGGCTACACCTTC
TRBD2	few	TRBV5-6	TRBJ2-3	CATPRGSGRALGTDTQYF	TGTGCCACTCCCCGCGGTAGCGGGAGGGCCCTAGGCACAGATACGCAGTATTTT
NA	few	TRBV7-8	TRBJ1-5	CASNQGRLNQPQHF	TGTGCCAGCAACCAGGGGCGACTCAATCAGCCCCAGCATTTT
NA	few	TRBV4-3	TRBJ2-2	CASSQDRTYNTGELFF	TGCGCCAGCAGCCAAGATAGGACTTATAACACCGGGGAGCTGTTTTTT
NA	few	TRBV21-1	TRBJ2-2	CASSDLAGRSSGELFF	TGTGCCAGCAGCGATCTAGCGGGGAGGTCGTCCGGGGAGCTGTTTTTT
NA	few	TRBV28	TRBJ1-6	CASGTGNSPLHF	TGTGCCAGCGGAACAGGGAATTCACCCCTCCACTTT
TRBD1	NA	TRBV18	TRBJ2-1	CASSPTRTGGSYNEQFF	TGTGCCAGCTCACCCACCCGGACAGGGGGCTCCTACAATGAGCAGTTCTTC
TRBD1	few	TRBV18	TRBJ2-1	CASSLDRGPENEQFF	TGTGCCAGCTCGTTAGACAGGGGGCCGGAGAATGAGCAGTTCTTC
NA	NA	TRBV27	TRBJ2-7	CASSRPPAYEQYF	TGTGCCAGCAGTCGACCACCAGCCTACGAGCAGTACTTC
TRBD2	NA	TRBV11-2	TRBJ2-1	CASSPIATSGRGGNEQFF	TGTGCCAGCAGCCCCATTGCGACTAGCGGGAGGGGTGGCAATGAGCAGTTCTTC
NA	few	TRBV30	TRBJ2-7	CAWSVMGYEQYF	TGTGCCTGGAGTGTAATGGGGTACGAGCAGTACTTC
TRBD1	few	TRBV7-3	TRBJ2-7	CASSYRQGPYEQYF	TGTGCCAGCAGCTACCGACAGGGGCCCTACGAGCAGTACTTC
NA	many	TRBV7-2	TRBJ2-3	CASSLASRVDTQYF	TGTGCCAGCAGCTTAGCGTCTAGAGTAGATACGCAGTATTTT
TRBD1	many	TRBV29-1	TRBJ2-1	CSVEVYNRGVYKNEQFF	TGCAGCGTTGAAGTATATAACAGGGGGGTATACAAGAATGAGCAGTTCTTC
NA	few	TRBV7-2	TRBJ2-3	CASSFRVAGGDTQYF	TGTGCCAGCAGCTTTCGAGTTGCGGGTGGTGATACGCAGTATTTT
NA	NA	TRBV20-1	TRBJ2-1	CSARGRVGYNEQFF	TGCAGTGCTAGAGGGAGGGTCGGATACAATGAGCAGTTCTTC
TRBD2	NA	TRBV7-7	TRBJ2-5	CASSLAGGSQETQYF	TGTGCTAGCAGCTTAGCGGGAGGATCCCAAGAGACCCAGTACTTC
TRBD2	few	TRBV4-2	TRBJ2-3	CASSQERGLAGGYTDTQYF	TGTGCCAGCAGCCAAGAAAGGGGACTAGCGGGAGGATACACAGATACGCAGTATTTT
TRBD2	once	TRBV6-1	TRBJ2-7	CASRKVPGTSGRTDSYEQYF	TGTGCCAGCAGGAAAGTCCCCGGGACTAGCGGGAGGACCGACTCCTACGAGCAGTACTTC
TRBD2	few	TRBV25-1	TRBJ2-2	CASSEYMGLAGAGELFF	TGTGCCAGCAGTGAATATATGGGGCTAGCGGGAGCCGGGGAGCTGTTTTTT
NA	many	TRBV6-1	TRBJ2-5	CASSERASASRTQYF	TGTGCCAGCAGTGAGCGGGCTAGCGCCTCACGGACCCAGTACTTC
TRBD1	NA	TRBV7-3	TRBJ1-2	CASSADRTQYGYTF	TGTGCCAGCTCCGCGGACAGGACCCAGTATGGCTACACCTTC
NA	NA	TRBV9	TRBJ2-1	CASSVGGSSGRAQFF	TGTGCCAGCAGCGTAGGAGGTTCTTCGGGCAGGGCGCAGTTCTTC
TRBD1	NA	TRBV23-1	TRBJ2-1	CASSHPGQYNEQFF	TGCGCCAGCAGTCATCCGGGACAGTACAATGAGCAGTTCTTC
NA	NA	TRBV20-1	TRBJ2-3	CSHRGVDTQYF	TGCAGCCACCGCGGGGTAGATACGCAGTATTTT
NA	many	TRBV5-1	TRBJ2-3	CASSRTVDTQYF	TGCGCCAGCAGCCGGACAGTAGATACGCAGTATTTT
TRBD1	few	TRBV28	TRBJ2-4	CASRPRPTGVLAKNIQYF	TGTGCCAGCAGGCCCCGGCCTACAGGGGTACTAGCCAAAAACATTCAGTACTTC
TRBD2	few	TRBV20-1	TRBJ2-1	CSARGGSSGRFGGEQFF	TGCAGTGCTAGAGGAGGGTCTAGCGGGAGATTCGGGGGTGAGCAGTTCTTC
NA	NA	TRBV7-2	TRBJ2-3	CASSSEGYTQYF	TGTGCCAGCAGCTCGGAGGGTTATACGCAGTATTTT
TRBD1	NA	TRBV4-2	TRBJ2-5	CASSQDSGTGGETQYF	TGTGCCAGCAGCCAAGACTCAGGGACAGGGGGAGAGACCCAGTACTTC
NA	NA	TRBV12-3/TRBV12-4	TRBJ2-7	CASSTEEGAYEQYF	TGTGCCAGCTCAACGGAAGAGGGGGCCTACGAGCAGTACTTC
NA	NA	TRBV29-1	TRBJ2-1	CSVDFGGWWRGNEQFF	TGCAGCGTTGACTTTGGGGGGTGGTGGCGGGGCAATGAGCAGTTCTTC
NA	few	TRBV7-2	TRBJ2-3	CASSQISGSTDTQYF	TGTGCCAGCAGCCAGATCTCGGGTAGCACAGATACGCAGTATTTT
TRBD2	NA	TRBV18	TRBJ2-1	CASSPLTSGSSYNEQFF	TGTGCCAGCTCACCGCTGACTAGCGGGAGCTCCTACAATGAGCAGTTCTTC
NA	NA	TRBV15	TRBJ2-3	CATSRVRSVTDTQYF	TGTGCCACCAGCAGAGTTCGGTCGGTTACAGATACGCAGTATTTT
NA	few	TRBV4-3	TRBJ2-3	CASSQENRDTDTQYF	TGCGCCAGCAGCCAAGAAAATCGCGACACAGATACGCAGTATTTT
NA	many	TRBV6-5	TRBJ2-7	CASSYSSGTAYEQYF	TGTGCCAGCAGTTACTCGAGCGGTACTGCCTACGAGCAGTACTTC
TRBD2	many	TRBV5-5	TRBJ2-1	CASSSGLGVFEQFF	TGTGCCAGCAGCTCGGGACTAGGCGTTTTTGAGCAGTTCTTC
NA	many	TRBV12-3/TRBV12-4	TRBJ2-5	CASSQDSGLQETQYF	TGTGCCAGCAGTCAAGACTCAGGGCTCCAAGAGACCCAGTACTTC
NA	NA	TRBV11-2	TRBJ2-7	CASSSLTGTHYEQYF	TGTGCCAGCAGCTCCTTAACGGGAACCCACTACGAGCAGTACTTC
NA	NA	TRBV7-3	TRBJ2-7	CASSLIGGSSYEQYF	TGTGCCAGCAGCTTAATTGGGGGATCTTCCTACGAGCAGTACTTC
TRBD2	once	TRBV27	TRBJ2-6	CASSFGGLAAFGGANVLTF	TGTGCCAGCAGTTTCGGGGGACTAGCGGCCTTTGGTGGGGCCAACGTCCTGACTTTC
NA	few	TRBV6-2/TRBV6-3	TRBJ2-1	CASSFSPGPRLGSSYNEQFF	TGTGCCAGCAGTTTTTCACCGGGTCCTAGACTAGGAAGCTCCTACAATGAGCAGTTCTTC